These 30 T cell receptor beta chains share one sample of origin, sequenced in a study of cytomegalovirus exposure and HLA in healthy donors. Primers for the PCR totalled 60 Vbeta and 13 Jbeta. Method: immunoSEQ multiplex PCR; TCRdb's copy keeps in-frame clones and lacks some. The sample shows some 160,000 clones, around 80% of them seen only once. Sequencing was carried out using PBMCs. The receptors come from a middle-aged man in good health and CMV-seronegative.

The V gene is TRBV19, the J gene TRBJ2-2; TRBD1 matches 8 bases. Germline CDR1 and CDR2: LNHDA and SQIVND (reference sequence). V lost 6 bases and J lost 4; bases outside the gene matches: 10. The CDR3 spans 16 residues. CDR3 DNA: TGTGCCAGTAGCGGTCCAGGGGGCAGTGTCACCGGGGAGCTGTTTTTT. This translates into CASSGPGGSVTGELFF.

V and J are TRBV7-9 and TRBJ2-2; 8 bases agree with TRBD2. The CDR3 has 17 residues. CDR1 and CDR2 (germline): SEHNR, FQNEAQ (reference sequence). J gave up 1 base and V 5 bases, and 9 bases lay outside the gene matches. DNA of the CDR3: TGTGCCAGCAGCCCTCAAGCGGGAGAGGGGAACACCGGGGAGCTGTTTTTT. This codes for CASSPQAGEGNTGELFF.

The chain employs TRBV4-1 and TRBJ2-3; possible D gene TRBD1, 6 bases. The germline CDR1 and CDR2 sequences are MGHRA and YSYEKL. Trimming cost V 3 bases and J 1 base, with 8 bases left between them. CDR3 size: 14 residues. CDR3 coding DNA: TGCGCCAGCAGCCAGGCAGGGGGCACAGATACGCAGTATTTT. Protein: CASSQAGGTDTQYF.

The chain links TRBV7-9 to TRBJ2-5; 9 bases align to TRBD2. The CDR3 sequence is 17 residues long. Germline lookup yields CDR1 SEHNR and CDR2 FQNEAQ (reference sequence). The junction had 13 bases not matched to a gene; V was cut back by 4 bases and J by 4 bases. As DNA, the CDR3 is TGTGCCAGCAGCTCACAGCAGGGCGGGAGGGGTCGAGAGACCCAGTACTTC. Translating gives CASSSQQGGRGRETQYF.

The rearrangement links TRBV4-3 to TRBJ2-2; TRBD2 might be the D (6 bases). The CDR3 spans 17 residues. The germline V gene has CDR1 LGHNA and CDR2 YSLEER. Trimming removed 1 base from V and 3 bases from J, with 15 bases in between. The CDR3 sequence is CASSQGSGVGYTGELFF. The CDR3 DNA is TGCGCCAGCAGCCAAGGGTCGGGAGTGGGGTACACCGGGGAGCTGTTTTTT.

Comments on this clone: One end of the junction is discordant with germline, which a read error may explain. CDR3 coding DNA: TGTGCCAGTAGTATAGATCCAGAGGCGTATGCCAATTCGCCCCTCCACTTT. It codes for CASSIDPEAYANSPLHF. The chain employs TRBV19 and TRBJ1-6, with unresolved D. Germline CDR1 LNHDA, CDR2 SQIVND (reference sequence). This CDR3 is built from 17 residues.

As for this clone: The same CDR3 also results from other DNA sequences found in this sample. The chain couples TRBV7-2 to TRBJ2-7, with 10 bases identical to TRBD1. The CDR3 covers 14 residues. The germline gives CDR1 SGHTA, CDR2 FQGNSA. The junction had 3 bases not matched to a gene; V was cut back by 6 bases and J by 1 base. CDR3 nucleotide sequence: TGTGCCAGCAGGCGGGACAGGGGATCCTACGAGCAGTACTTC. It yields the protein CASRRDRGSYEQYF.

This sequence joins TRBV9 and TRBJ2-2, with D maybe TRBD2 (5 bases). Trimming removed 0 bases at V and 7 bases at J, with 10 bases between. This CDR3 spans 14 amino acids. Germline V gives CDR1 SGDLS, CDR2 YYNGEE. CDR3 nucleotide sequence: TGTGCCAGCAGCGTAGGGGTTGGAGGCGGGGAGCTGTTTTTT. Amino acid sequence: CASSVGVGGGELFF.

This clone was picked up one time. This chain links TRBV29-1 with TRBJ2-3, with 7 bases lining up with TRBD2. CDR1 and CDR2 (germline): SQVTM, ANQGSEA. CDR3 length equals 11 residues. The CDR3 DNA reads TGCGGGAGCGGGGACACAGATACGCAGTATTTT. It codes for CGSGDTDTQYF.

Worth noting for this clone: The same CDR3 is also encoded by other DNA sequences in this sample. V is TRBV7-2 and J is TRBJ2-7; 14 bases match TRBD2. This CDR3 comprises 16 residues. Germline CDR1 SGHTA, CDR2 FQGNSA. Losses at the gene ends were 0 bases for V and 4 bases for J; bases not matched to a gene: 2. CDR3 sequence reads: CASSLAGTSGGYEQYF. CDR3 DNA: TGTGCCAGCAGCTTAGCCGGGACTAGCGGGGGTTACGAGCAGTACTTC. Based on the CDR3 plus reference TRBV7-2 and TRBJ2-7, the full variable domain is GAGVSQSPSNKVTEKGKDVELRCDPISGHTALYWYRQSLGQGLEFLIYFQGNSAPDKSGLPSDRFSAERTGGSVSTLTIQRTQQEDSAVYLCASSLAGTSGGYEQYFGPGTRLTVT.

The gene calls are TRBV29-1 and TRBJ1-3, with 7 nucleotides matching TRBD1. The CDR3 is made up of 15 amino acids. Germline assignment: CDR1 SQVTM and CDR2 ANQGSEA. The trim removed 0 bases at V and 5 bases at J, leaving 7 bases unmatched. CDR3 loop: CSVEEVETGRNTIYF. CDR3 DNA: TGCAGCGTTGAAGAGGTGGAGACAGGGAGAAACACCATATATTTT. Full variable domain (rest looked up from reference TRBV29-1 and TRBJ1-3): SAVISQKPSRDICQRGTSLTIQCQVDSQVTMMFWYRQQPGQSLTLIATANQGSEATYESGFVIDKFPISRPNLTFSTLTVSNMSPEDSSIYLCSVEEVETGRNTIYFGEGSWLTVV.

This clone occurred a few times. In nucleotides, the CDR3 is TGCGCCAGCAGGTCGGGAAGCGGGAATGAGCAGTTCTTC. Protein product: CASRSGSGNEQFF. This rearrangement joins TRBV5-1 to TRBJ2-1, with D tentatively TRBD2 (6 bases). CDR1 and CDR2 from the germline V gene are SGHRS and YFSETQ. Trimming cost V 5 bases and J 7 bases, with 13 bases left between them. This CDR3 region has 13 residues.

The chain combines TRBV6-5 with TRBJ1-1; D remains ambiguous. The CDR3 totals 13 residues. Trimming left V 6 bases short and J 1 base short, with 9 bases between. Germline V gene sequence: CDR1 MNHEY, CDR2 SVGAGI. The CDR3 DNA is TGTGCCAGCAGCCTTACAAGGAACACTGAAGCTTTCTTT. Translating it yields CASSLTRNTEAFF.

The CDR3 sequence is CASSLRDSEGTQYF. The CDR3 bases are TGCGCCAGCAGTCTACGGGACAGCGAGGGAACCCAGTACTTC. The J gene is TRBJ2-5, the V gene TRBV5-1; TRBD1 agrees at 7 bases. Trimming cost V 5 bases and J 8 bases; bases outside gene matches: 12. From germline, CDR1 is SGHRS and CDR2 YFSETQ. The length of the CDR3 is 14 residues.

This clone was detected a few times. CDR3 DNA: TGCGCCAGCAGTACAGGGTTCGCGAACACCGGGGAGCTGTTTTTT. Protein: CASSTGFANTGELFF. This chain links TRBV10-1 with TRBJ2-2, with D possibly being TRBD1 (6 bases). Germline V gene sequence: CDR1 WNHNN, CDR2 SYGVQD (reference sequence). The CDR3 loop spans 15 amino acids. The germline V and J ends were trimmed by 5 bases and 0 bases, with 10 bases remaining between them.

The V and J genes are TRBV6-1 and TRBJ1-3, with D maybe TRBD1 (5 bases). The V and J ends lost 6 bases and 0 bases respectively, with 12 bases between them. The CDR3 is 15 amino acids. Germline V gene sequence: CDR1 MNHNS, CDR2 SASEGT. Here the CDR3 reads CASSLGAYSGNTIYF. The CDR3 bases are TGTGCCAGCAGCCTAGGGGCGTACTCTGGAAACACCATATATTTT.

CDR3 in amino acids: CASSTGTGSYEQYF. In DNA form, the CDR3 reads TGCGCCAGCAGCACCGGGACAGGATCCTACGAGCAGTACTTC. This chain uses TRBV10-1 with TRBJ2-7, with 8 bases matching TRBD1. The CDR3 extends over 14 amino acids. J was trimmed by 1 base and V by 6 bases; bases with no gene match: 5. Germline CDR1 is WNHNN and CDR2 is SYGVQD (reference sequence).

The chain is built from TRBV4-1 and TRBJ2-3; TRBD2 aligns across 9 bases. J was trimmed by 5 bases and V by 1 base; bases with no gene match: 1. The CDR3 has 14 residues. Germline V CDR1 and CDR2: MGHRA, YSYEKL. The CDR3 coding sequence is TGCGCCAGCAGCCAAGGACTAGCGGAAGATACGCAGTATTTT. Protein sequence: CASSQGLAEDTQYF.

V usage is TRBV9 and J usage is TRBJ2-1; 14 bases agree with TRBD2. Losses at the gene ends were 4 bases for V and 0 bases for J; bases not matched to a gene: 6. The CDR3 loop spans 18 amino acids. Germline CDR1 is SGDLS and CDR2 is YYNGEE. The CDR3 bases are TGTGCCAGCAGCACGCGGACTAGCGGGGGGAGCTCCTACAATGAGCAGTTCTTC. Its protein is CASSTRTSGGSSYNEQFF.

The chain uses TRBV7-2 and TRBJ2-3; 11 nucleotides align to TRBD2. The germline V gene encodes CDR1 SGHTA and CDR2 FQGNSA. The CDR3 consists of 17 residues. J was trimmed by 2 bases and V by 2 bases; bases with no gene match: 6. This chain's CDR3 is CASSLFRLAGTTDTQYF. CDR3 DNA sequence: TGTGCCAGCAGCTTATTTAGACTAGCGGGAACCACAGATACGCAGTATTTT.

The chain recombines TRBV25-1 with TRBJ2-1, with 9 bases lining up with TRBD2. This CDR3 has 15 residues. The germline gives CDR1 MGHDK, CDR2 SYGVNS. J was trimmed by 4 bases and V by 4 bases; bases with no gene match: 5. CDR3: CASSGAGGQYNEQFF. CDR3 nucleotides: TGTGCCAGCAGTGGAGCGGGGGGACAGTACAATGAGCAGTTCTTC.

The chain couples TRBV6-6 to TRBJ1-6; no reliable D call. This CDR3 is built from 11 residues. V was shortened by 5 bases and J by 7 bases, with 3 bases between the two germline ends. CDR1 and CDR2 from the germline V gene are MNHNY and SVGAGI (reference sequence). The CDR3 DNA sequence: TGTGCCAGCAGTGGCAATTCACCCCTCCACTTT. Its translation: CASSGNSPLHF.

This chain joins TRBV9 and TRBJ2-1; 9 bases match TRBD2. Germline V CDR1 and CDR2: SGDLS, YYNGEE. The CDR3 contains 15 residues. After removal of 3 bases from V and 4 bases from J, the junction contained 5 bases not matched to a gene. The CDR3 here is CASSASSGAYNEQFF. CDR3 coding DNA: TGTGCCAGCAGCGCCTCTAGCGGGGCGTACAATGAGCAGTTCTTC.

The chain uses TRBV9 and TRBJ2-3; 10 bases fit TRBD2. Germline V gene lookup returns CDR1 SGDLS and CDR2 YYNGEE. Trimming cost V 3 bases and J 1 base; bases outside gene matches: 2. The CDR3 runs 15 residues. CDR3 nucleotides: TGTGCCAGCAGCGCTAGCGGGGGCCGCACAGATACGCAGTATTTT. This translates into CASSASGGRTDTQYF.

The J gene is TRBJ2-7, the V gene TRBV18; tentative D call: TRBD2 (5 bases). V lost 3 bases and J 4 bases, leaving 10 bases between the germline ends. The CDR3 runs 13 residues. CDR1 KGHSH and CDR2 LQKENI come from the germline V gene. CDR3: CASSPGDGYEQYF. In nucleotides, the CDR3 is TGTGCCAGCTCACCGGGAGATGGATACGAGCAGTACTTC.

CDR3 loop: CASSFPGTGTYEQYF. Here the CDR3 DNA reads TGTGCCAGCAGCTTCCCAGGGACAGGGACCTACGAGCAGTACTTC. This chain connects TRBV5-6 to TRBJ2-7, with 9 nucleotides matching TRBD1. The V gene's germline CDR1 is SGHDT and CDR2 YYEEEE. J was trimmed by 2 bases and V by 2 bases; bases with no gene match: 5. This CDR3 has 15 residues.

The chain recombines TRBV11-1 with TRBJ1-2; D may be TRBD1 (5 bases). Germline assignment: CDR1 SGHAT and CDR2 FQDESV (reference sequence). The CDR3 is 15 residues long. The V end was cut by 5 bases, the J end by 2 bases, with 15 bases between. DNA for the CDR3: TGTGCCAGCAGCCCTATGGGGGGGGTCAACTATGGCTACACCTTC. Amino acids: CASSPMGGVNYGYTF.

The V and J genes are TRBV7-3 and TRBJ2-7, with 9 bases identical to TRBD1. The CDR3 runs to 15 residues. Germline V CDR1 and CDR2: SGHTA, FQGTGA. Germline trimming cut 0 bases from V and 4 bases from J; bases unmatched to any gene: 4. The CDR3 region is CASSLTPGQGYEQYF. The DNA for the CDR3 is TGTGCCAGCAGCTTAACGCCAGGACAGGGGTACGAGCAGTACTTC.

CDR3 protein: CSVKGQEVPYNEQFF. The CDR3 DNA is TGCAGCGTGAAGGGCCAGGAGGTGCCTTACAATGAGCAGTTCTTC. The chain combines TRBV29-1 with TRBJ2-1; possible D gene TRBD2, 5 bases. The germline CDR1 and CDR2 sequences are SQVTM and ANQGSEA. The CDR3 length is 15 residues. V dropped 6 bases and J dropped 4 bases, with 19 bases sitting between them.

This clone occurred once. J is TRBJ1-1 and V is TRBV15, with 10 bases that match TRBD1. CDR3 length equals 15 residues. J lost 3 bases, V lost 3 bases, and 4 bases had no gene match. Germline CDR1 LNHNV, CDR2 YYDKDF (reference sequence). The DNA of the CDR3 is TGTGCCACCAGCAGGTGGACAGGGGGAGACACTGAAGCTTTCTTT. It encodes CATSRWTGGDTEAFF.